The rows below give T cell receptor beta chains drawn from one sample of a study of monozygotic twins with cystic fibrosis. The protocol was immunoSEQ multiplex PCR, while the TCRdb copy is restricted to in-frame clones and leaves out a portion. The sample lists 20,000 to 30,000 clones; 90% were seen once. The sample consisted of blood. The receptors originated from a girl aged 2 to 10 with cystic fibrosis. Each CDR3 is given with its conserved first and last residue. A D gene is named only where the DNA matches it firmly. Clone size appears in some rows only: once, few, many, or a class for an expanded clone.

abundance	v_gene	d_gene	j_gene	CDR3nt	CDR3aa
.	TRBV14	TRBD1	TRBJ1-5	TGTGCCAGCAGCCAAGAACGACAGGGGTATCAGCCCCAGCATTTT	CASSQERQGYQPQHF
.	TRBV6-5	TRBD2	TRBJ2-1	TGTGCCAGCACCAGACTAGCGGGGGGCAATGAGCAGTTCTTC	CASTRLAGGNEQFF
.	TRBV6-1	.	TRBJ1-4	TGTGCCAGCAGTGAAAGGAAGACCCCCAAGGAGGAAAAACTGTTTTTT	CASSERKTPKEEKLFF
.	TRBV19	.	TRBJ2-3	TGTGCCAGTAGTATAGACGTAGCGGAGCCAGATACGCAGTATTTT	CASSIDVAEPDTQYF
.	TRBV5-1	TRBD1	TRBJ2-3	TGCGCCAGCAGCTTGTGGGACAGGCAAGCCACAGATACGCAGTATTTT	CASSLWDRQATDTQYF
.	TRBV5-8	.	TRBJ1-4	TGTGCCAGCAGCTTCAAGACAGCGGTGCTCGATGAAAAACTGTTTTTT	CASSFKTAVLDEKLFF
.	TRBV25-1	.	TRBJ2-5	TGTGCCAGCAGTGTCCTCGGGGAGACCCAGTACTTC	CASSVLGETQYF
.	TRBV6-1	.	TRBJ2-6	TGTGCCAGCAGTCCTTACAGGGCCAACGTCCTGACTTTC	CASSPYRANVLTF
.	TRBV27	.	TRBJ1-5	TGTGCCAGCCGCCTCAGATTAGGCAGCAATCAGCCCCAGCATTTT	CASRLRLGSNQPQHF
.	TRBV5-1	TRBD1	TRBJ1-1	TGCGCCAGCAGCCCTAGACAGGGAAGTTCGAGCACTGAAGCTTTCTTT	CASSPRQGSSSTEAFF
.	TRBV7-2	.	TRBJ2-1	TGTGCCAGCAGCTTAGCTAGCGCGGGGTGGTACAATGAGCAGTTCTTC	CASSLASAGWYNEQFF
few	TRBV6-8	TRBD1	TRBJ1-4	TGTGCCAGCAGTGACAGGGGAACTAATGAAAAACTGTTTTTT	CASSDRGTNEKLFF
.	TRBV27	.	TRBJ1-2	TGTGCCAGCAGTTCAGGGTTGCCTAACTATGGCTACACCTTC	CASSSGLPNYGYTF
once	TRBV7-2	TRBD2	TRBJ2-1	TGTGCCAGCAGCTTATTACTAGCGGCGAAGGGGGAGCAGTTCTTC	CASSLLLAAKGEQFF
.	TRBV5-6	.	TRBJ1-2	TGTGCCAGCAGCTCAGAGGGCTATGGCTACACCTTC	CASSSEGYGYTF
once	TRBV30	TRBD2	TRBJ2-1	TGTGCCTGGAGTGTAGCGGGATACCCCTACAATGAGCAGTTCTTC	CAWSVAGYPYNEQFF
.	TRBV15	.	TRBJ2-7	TGTGCCACCCAACCGTTCGGAGGTCGGGACGGCCTGTCCTACGAGCAGTACTTC	CATQPFGGRDGLSYEQYF
.	TRBV30	.	TRBJ2-5	TGTGCCTGGAGCCCCCAAGAGACCCAGTACTTC	CAWSPQETQYF
.	TRBV5-4	TRBD1	TRBJ2-7	TGTGCCAGCAGCTTGGCCCAGGGGGCCTACGAGCAGTACTTC	CASSLAQGAYEQYF
.	TRBV7-9	TRBD2	TRBJ2-7	TGTGCCAGCAGCACCCACTCCGGGACTAGCGGGGGCCAGCATTACGAGCAGTACTTC	CASSTHSGTSGGQHYEQYF
.	TRBV10-3	.	TRBJ2-7	TGTGCCATCAGTCCTAGTTCCTACGAGCAGTACTTC	CAISPSSYEQYF
.	TRBV15	.	TRBJ2-3	TGTGCCACCAGCATCAGCCGGGTAAACACAGATACGCAGTATTTT	CATSISRVNTDTQYF
once	TRBV19	TRBD1	TRBJ2-1	TGTGCCAGCGCCCCGGGGACAGGGTACAATGAGCAGTTCTTC	CASAPGTGYNEQFF
.	TRBV15	TRBD1	TRBJ2-7	TGTGCCACCAGCAGAGGGTTAGGTCCAGGGGGCTACGAGCAGTACTTC	CATSRGLGPGGYEQYF
.	TRBV25-1	.	TRBJ1-1	TGTGCCAGCAGTGAATGGGGGAACACTGAAGCTTTCTTT	CASSEWGNTEAFF
.	TRBV6-1	TRBD1	TRBJ2-1	TGTGCCAGCAGTCAGGGACAGGCCGGCGGCAATGAGCAGTTCTTC	CASSQGQAGGNEQFF
.	TRBV7-2	.	TRBJ1-3	TGTGCCAGCAGCGTACAGCCCTCTGGAAACACCATATATTTT	CASSVQPSGNTIYF
.	TRBV14	.	TRBJ2-1	TGTGCCAGCAGCCAAGTATTCGATGAGCAGTTCTTC	CASSQVFDEQFF
.	TRBV18	.	TRBJ1-2	TGTGCCAGCTCGCCCCCTTCAGCCTATGGCTACACCTTC	CASSPPSAYGYTF
.	TRBV7-2	.	TRBJ2-5	TGTGCCAGCAGCCCCCAGGGCAGCCAAGAGACCCAGTACTTC	CASSPQGSQETQYF
.	TRBV4-1	.	TRBJ1-1	TGCGCCAGCAGCCAAGATGTCGGGGGGGGAACTGAAGCTTTCTTT	CASSQDVGGGTEAFF
few	TRBV30	TRBD1	TRBJ1-1	TGTACCGGGACAGTGAACACTGAAGCTTTCTTT	CTGTVNTEAFF
.	TRBV19	TRBD1	TRBJ2-5	TGTGCCAGTAGTCCTCGCCGGACAGGGGCTCAAGAGACCCAGTACTTC	CASSPRRTGAQETQYF
once	TRBV5-5	TRBD2	TRBJ2-4	TGTGCCAGCAGCTTGGTAGGGGGGGCCGGGACTAGTGGAAGGTACATTCAGTACTTC	CASSLVGGAGTSGRYIQYF
few	TRBV27	TRBD1	TRBJ1-1	TGTGCCAGCAGTTCAATCTTACAGGGGAAGGACACTGAAGCTTTCTTT	CASSSILQGKDTEAFF
.	TRBV5-4	.	TRBJ2-1	TGTGCCAGCAGCTTGGGAGGACTTTACGAGGGTGAGCAGTTCTTC	CASSLGGLYEGEQFF
.	TRBV5-1	.	TRBJ1-2	TGCGCCAGCAGCTTTACCTCGGTAGGGGCAGCCTATGGCTACACCTTC	CASSFTSVGAAYGYTF
.	TRBV19	.	TRBJ1-1	TGTGCCAGTACCAAAAGAAGGAACACTGAAGCTTTCTTT	CASTKRRNTEAFF
.	TRBV9	TRBD2	TRBJ2-3	TGTGCCAGCAGCGTAGAACTGATGGTTAGCGGGGGGGGCCGGGATACGCAGTATTTT	CASSVELMVSGGGRDTQYF
.	TRBV29-1	.	TRBJ1-1	TGCAGAGCTAATACAGGGAGGGACACTGAAGCTTTCTTT	CRANTGRDTEAFF
.	TRBV19	.	TRBJ2-3	TGTGCCAGTAGTAGGGAGGCGGGGTCTGGAGATACGCAGTATTTT	CASSREAGSGDTQYF
.	TRBV19	.	TRBJ2-2	TGTGCCAGTAGTACTAACGGGGGATCCGGGGAGCTGTTTTTT	CASSTNGGSGELFF
.	TRBV30	.	TRBJ1-2	TGTGCCGAGTCCACAGGGCTCTATGGCTACACCTTC	CAESTGLYGYTF
.	TRBV19	.	TRBJ1-3	TGTGCCAGTAGTATAGTTGGGCAGTATGGAAACACCATATATTTT	CASSIVGQYGNTIYF
.	TRBV19	.	TRBJ2-1	TGTGCCAGTAGTATAGATCGGGTCACCAATGAGCAGTTCTTC	CASSIDRVTNEQFF
.	TRBV10-3	.	TRBJ1-1	TGTGCCATCAGAGAGGACAGCTACACTGAAGCTTTCTTT	CAIREDSYTEAFF
.	TRBV25-1	TRBD1	TRBJ2-7	TGTGCCAGCAGGACAGGGCCCTACGAGCAGTACTTC	CASRTGPYEQYF
.	TRBV19	TRBD1	TRBJ1-5	TGTGCCAGTATTCAGGGGGCGAGCAATCAGCCCCAGCATTTT	CASIQGASNQPQHF
.	TRBV2	.	TRBJ2-7	TGTGCCAGCAGTGAAGAGGGGGGGTCCTACGAGCAGTACTTC	CASSEEGGSYEQYF
.	TRBV11-2	.	TRBJ2-7	TGTGCCAGCAGCTTAGATCGGGGCGAGCAGTACTTC	CASSLDRGEQYF
.	TRBV6-5	TRBD1	TRBJ1-2	TGTGCCAGCAGTTACCCCCGACAGGGGGGAAACTATGGCTACACCTTC	CASSYPRQGGNYGYTF
.	TRBV2	TRBD1	TRBJ1-2	TGTGCCAGCAGACAGGGGGCCTATGGCTACACCTTC	CASRQGAYGYTF
few	TRBV7-2	.	TRBJ2-7	TGTGCCAGCAGCTTCCGACTGTCGGGGAGCTACTACGAGCAGTACTTC	CASSFRLSGSYYEQYF